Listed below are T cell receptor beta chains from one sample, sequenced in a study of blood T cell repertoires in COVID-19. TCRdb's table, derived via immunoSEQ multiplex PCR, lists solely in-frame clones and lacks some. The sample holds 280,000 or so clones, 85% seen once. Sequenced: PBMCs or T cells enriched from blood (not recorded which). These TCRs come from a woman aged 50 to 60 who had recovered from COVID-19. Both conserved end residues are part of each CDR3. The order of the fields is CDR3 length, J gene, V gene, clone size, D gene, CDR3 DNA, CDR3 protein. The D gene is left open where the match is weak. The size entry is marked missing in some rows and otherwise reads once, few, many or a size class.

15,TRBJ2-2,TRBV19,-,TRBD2,TGTGCCAGTAGTATTTCGGGACTAGCGATCGGGGAGCTGTTTTTT,CASSISGLAIGELFF
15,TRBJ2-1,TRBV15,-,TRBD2,TGTGCCACCGGAACCCCTAGCGGGGGGCCCAATGAGCAGTTCTTC,CATGTPSGGPNEQFF
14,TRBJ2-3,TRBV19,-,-,TGTGCCAGTAGCCCCCCGGCGGTCCGGAATACGCAGTATTTT,CASSPPAVRNTQYF
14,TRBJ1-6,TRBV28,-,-,TGTGCCAGCAGTTTGGTCAGGGTGAATTCACCCCTCCACTTT,CASSLVRVNSPLHF
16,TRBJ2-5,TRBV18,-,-,TGTGCCAGCTCACCAAGGTCCCCCGGGACTCAAGAGACCCAGTACTTC,CASSPRSPGTQETQYF
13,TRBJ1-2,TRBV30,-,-,TGTGCCTGGAGTGTTAGGCGGGGGTATGGCTACACCTTC,CAWSVRRGYGYTF
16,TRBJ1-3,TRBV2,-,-,TGTGCCAGCCTAGAAGACAGGTCCCTCTCTGGAAACACCATATATTTT,CASLEDRSLSGNTIYF
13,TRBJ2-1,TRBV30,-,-,TGTGCCTGGAGTCCCGGGACTCTCAATGAGCAGTTCTTC,CAWSPGTLNEQFF
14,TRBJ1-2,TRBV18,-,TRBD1,TGTGCCAGCTCACTGGCAGGGGGCGGTGATGGCTACACCTTC,CASSLAGGGDGYTF
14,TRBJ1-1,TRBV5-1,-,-,TGCGCCAGCAGCTTGGGCGGGGGCGGCACTGAAGCTTTCTTT,CASSLGGGGTEAFF
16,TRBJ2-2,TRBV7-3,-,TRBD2,TGTGCCAGCAGCTCCGGACTAGCGGGGAACACCGGGGAGCTGTTTTTT,CASSSGLAGNTGELFF
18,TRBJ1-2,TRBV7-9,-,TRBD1,TGTGCCAGCAGCTTAGGTGAAGGACAGGGGGTCGGACCCTATGGCTACACCTTC,CASSLGEGQGVGPYGYTF
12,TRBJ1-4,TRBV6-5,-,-,TGTGCCACACTTGACCCGGGTGAAAAACTGTTTTTT,CATLDPGEKLFF
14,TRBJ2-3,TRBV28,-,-,TGTGCCAGCAGCCCTCCCCCCAGCACAGATACGCAGTATTTT,CASSPPPSTDTQYF
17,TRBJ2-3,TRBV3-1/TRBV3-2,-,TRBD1,TGTGCCAGCAGCCTCCGGACAGGGGGCTTGAGTACAGATACGCAGTATTTT,CASSLRTGGLSTDTQYF
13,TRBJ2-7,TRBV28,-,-,TGTGCCAGCAGCCCCACAGGTTTCTACGAGCAGTACTTC,CASSPTGFYEQYF
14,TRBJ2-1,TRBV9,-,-,TGTGCCAGCAGCGGGGGACTTCCCTACAATGAGCAGTTCTTC,CASSGGLPYNEQFF
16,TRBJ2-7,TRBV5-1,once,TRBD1,TGCGCCAGCAGCTTTAGCCGGGACAGCCCTTCCTACGAGCAGTACTTC,CASSFSRDSPSYEQYF
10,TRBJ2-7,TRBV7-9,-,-,TGTGCCAGCAGAGAGACAGTCCGGTACTTC,CASRETVRYF
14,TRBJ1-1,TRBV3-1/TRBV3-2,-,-,TGTGCCAGCAGCCAAGTTGACAGAGGGGGGGAGACTTTCTTT,CASSQVDRGGETFF
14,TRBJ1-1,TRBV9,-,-,TGTGCCAGCAGCGTAGATGTAGAGAACACTGAAGCTTTCTTT,CASSVDVENTEAFF
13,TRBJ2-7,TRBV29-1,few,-,TGCAGCGTTCAAGCTCATGGGCCCTACGAGCAGTACTTC,CSVQAHGPYEQYF
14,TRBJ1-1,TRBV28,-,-,TGTGCCAGCAGACCGGGACAAACGAACACTGAAGCTTTCTTT,CASRPGQTNTEAFF
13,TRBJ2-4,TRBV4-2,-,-,TGTGCCAGCAGCCAAGAGGCTCCAAACATTCAGTACTTC,CASSQEAPNIQYF